The text below deals with one T cell receptor beta chain. This sample was taken from a study of preoperative IRX-2 immunotherapy in early breast cancer. From germline, CDR1 is MNHGY and CDR2 SAAAGT. CDR3 length: 15 amino acids. V was clipped by 7 bases and J by 2 bases, with 12 bases between them. Assay used: immunoSEQ multiplex PCR; TCRdb lists only in-frame clones, some missing. The table has around 30,000 clones, less than 90% seen once; the top ten hold roughly 2.6%. Treatment: preoperative locoregional IRX-2 cytokine immunotherapy. Preoperative locoregional IRX-2 cytokine immunotherapy was tested in the phase Ib source study.

V is TRBV6-8 and J is TRBJ2-6, with a possible D match to TRBD2 (5 bases). The TCR was taken from a human donor with breast cancer. Sample: lymph node tissue, taken from a patient treated with IRX-2 immunotherapy. This CDR3 reads CASKTPGAGANVLTF. As DNA, the CDR3 is TGTGCCAGCAAAACGCCCGGGGCTGGGGCCAACGTCCTGACTTTC.